This TCR beta chain was documented in a study of blood T cell repertoires in COVID-19. The V end was cut by 4 bases, the J end by 11 bases, with 13 bases between. The CDR3 covers 12 residues. The germline V gene encodes CDR1 MGHRA and CDR2 YSYEKL. Using immunoSEQ multiplex PCR, the repertoire was profiled, and TCRdb retains in-frame clones only, with some absent. Of some 390,000 clones in the sample, roughly 86% were seen once. It was during active infection that Seattle patients were enrolled and then longitudinally followed. This chain links TRBV4-1 with TRBJ2-3; D uncertain. This clonotype originated in a woman aged 55-70 years with COVID-19, enrolled during active disease. The sample taken for sequencing was peripheral blood. CDR3 amino acids: CASSRALNRQYF. In DNA form, the CDR3 reads TGCGCCAGCAGCCGCGCCCTCAACCGGCAGTATTTT.